The present T cell receptor beta chain was sequenced within a study of vaccination and CD4 T cells after COVID-19. Noted treatment: roughly ten-day PBMC culture with coronavirus spike peptide pools or control peptides (ViraFEST assay). During the years 2011-2018, before the COVID-19 pandemic, the unexposed donor's CD4+ T cells were collected. Wells that each held 1.8 million or so PBMCs were cultured with 7.5 to 10 IU/ml IL-2 and approximately 10 ug/ml peptide pools. Study-level results: Looking at convalescent patients, 304 of their 307 vaccine-specific clones were spike mono-reactive.

Germline V gene sequence: CDR1 MNHEY, CDR2 SMNVEV (reference sequence). V was clipped by 5 bases and J by 6 bases; unmatched bases: 8. The CDR3 is made up of 14 amino acids. The study sequenced cultured CD4+ T cell DNA using the Oncomine TCR Beta short-read assay. TCRdb re-called the PCR reads with MiXCR, one entry per CDR3 protein. The repertoire includes thousands of distinct CDR3 sequences, about half of them detected once, and 17% sits in the top ten. This clonotype occurred once. What it recognizes is unknown. The sample comprised CD4+ T cells from blood, cultured in vitro. The clonotype originates from a human donor in good health. J is TRBJ1-2 and V is TRBV27; 8 bases are shared with TRBD1. The CDR3 reads CASSRTGFADGYTF. Here the CDR3 DNA reads TGTGCCAGCAGTAGGACAGGGTTCGCCGATGGCTACACCTTC.